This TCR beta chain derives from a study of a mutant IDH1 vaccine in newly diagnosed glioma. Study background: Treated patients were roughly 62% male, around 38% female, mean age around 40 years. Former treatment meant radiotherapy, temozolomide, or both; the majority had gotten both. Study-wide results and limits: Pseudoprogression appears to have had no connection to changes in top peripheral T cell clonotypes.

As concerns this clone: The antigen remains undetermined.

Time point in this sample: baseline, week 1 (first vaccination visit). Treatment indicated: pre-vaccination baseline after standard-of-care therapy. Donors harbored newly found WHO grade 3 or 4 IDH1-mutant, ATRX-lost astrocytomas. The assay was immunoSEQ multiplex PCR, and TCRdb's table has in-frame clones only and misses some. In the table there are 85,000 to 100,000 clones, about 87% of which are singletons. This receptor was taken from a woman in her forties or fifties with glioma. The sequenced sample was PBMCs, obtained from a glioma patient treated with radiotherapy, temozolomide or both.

Written as DNA, the CDR3 is TGTGCCAGCAACCTAGGGGGGCAGCAGCCCCAGCATTTT. Translated: CASNLGGQQPQHF. The chain recombines TRBV6-5 with TRBJ1-5, with D possibly TRBD1 on 6 matching bases. The CDR3 is made up of 13 amino acids. V shed 7 bases and J shed 7 bases, with 14 bases lying between them. CDR1 is MNHEY and CDR2 is SVGAGI in the germline V gene.